A selection of T cell receptor beta chains follows, all from one sample in a study of T cell responses to AZD1222 COVID-19 vaccine. The repertoire was sequenced with immunoSEQ multiplex PCR; TCRdb's copy has only in-frame clones and lacks some. The sample contains 120,000 to 150,000 clones, approximately 90% of which appear only once. The sequenced sample was peripheral blood, obtained 28 days after the second AZD1222 dose. Every receptor here comes from an adult who received the AZD1222 COVID-19 vaccine. Each CDR3 is given with its conserved first and last residue.

v_gene: TRBV11-3; j_gene: TRBJ2-7; CDR3aa: CASSLVGGQSYEQYF
v_gene: TRBV24-1; j_gene: TRBJ2-5; CDR3aa: CATSDSSRGKETQYF
v_gene: TRBV4-2; j_gene: TRBJ1-6; CDR3aa: CASSQALKEVNSPLHF
v_gene: TRBV6-6; j_gene: TRBJ1-1; CDR3aa: CASSYPGGLNTEAFF
v_gene: TRBV4-1; j_gene: TRBJ2-7; CDR3aa: CASSQDPRRDRAYEQYF
v_gene: TRBV7-6; j_gene: TRBJ1-2; CDR3aa: CASSLGLGANYGYTF
v_gene: TRBV12-2; j_gene: TRBJ2-7; CDR3aa: CASRLPPSSYEQYF
v_gene: TRBV5-1; j_gene: TRBJ1-5; CDR3aa: CASSWGWGYSNQPQHF
v_gene: TRBV6-5; j_gene: TRBJ2-2; CDR3aa: CASRWTSGNTGELFF
v_gene: TRBV9; j_gene: TRBJ2-7; CDR3aa: CASSVSQQSYEQYF
v_gene: TRBV5-1; j_gene: TRBJ2-1; CDR3aa: CASSERELPYNEQFF
v_gene: TRBV4-1; j_gene: TRBJ1-1; CDR3aa: CATAIYSNTEAFF
v_gene: TRBV15; j_gene: TRBJ1-2; CDR3aa: CATSPDQGYGYTF
v_gene: TRBV27; j_gene: TRBJ2-1; CDR3aa: CASSSGAEGNEQFF
v_gene: TRBV28; j_gene: TRBJ1-2; CDR3aa: CASSFNYGYTF
v_gene: TRBV11-2; j_gene: TRBJ2-7; CDR3aa: CASRHVRGTGIIHEQYF
v_gene: TRBV6-6; j_gene: TRBJ1-1; CDR3aa: CASRGQGDTEAFF
v_gene: TRBV29-1; j_gene: TRBJ2-1; CDR3aa: CSVHAGTEQFF
v_gene: TRBV5-4; j_gene: TRBJ2-1; CDR3aa: CASSQVAYNEQFF
v_gene: TRBV24-1; j_gene: TRBJ2-2; CDR3aa: CATSEDPRAGELFF
v_gene: TRBV5-1; j_gene: TRBJ2-7; CDR3aa: CASSLDHTGTGDEQYF
v_gene: TRBV20-1; j_gene: TRBJ1-3; CDR3aa: CSASSGGGAGNTIYF
v_gene: TRBV9; j_gene: TRBJ2-6; CDR3aa: CASSVDRTGGSGANVLTF
v_gene: TRBV9; j_gene: TRBJ2-3; CDR3aa: CASSHTGGTDTQYF
v_gene: TRBV10-3; j_gene: TRBJ2-5; CDR3aa: CAIRGGGQEETQYF